This TCR beta chain was sequenced during a study of cytomegalovirus exposure and HLA in healthy donors. With 60 Vbeta and 13 Jbeta primers, the PCR was carried out. Measured with immunoSEQ multiplex PCR; TCRdb has only the in-frame clones, and not every one. The sample lists fewer than 200,000 clones, roughly 80% occurring once. Losses at the gene ends were 4 bases for V and 4 bases for J; bases not matched to a gene: 0. The CDR3 contains 13 residues. Germline V gene sequence: CDR1 LNHDA, CDR2 SQIVND (reference sequence). In this sample, this clone turned up a few times. The sample comprised PBMCs. The receptor's source is a woman aged 18-35 years in good health and CMV-seronegative. This chain joins TRBV19 and TRBJ2-1, with 8 bases matching TRBD1. The CDR3 nucleotides read TGTGCCAGTAGTAGACAGGGGTACAATGAGCAGTTCTTC. Translation gives CASSRQGYNEQFF.